A single sample is the source of the 7 T cell receptor beta chains below, sequenced in a study of shared clonotypes between healthy human individuals (dated by TCRdb to about 2020). CD8 naive samples were obtained by positive selection for CCR7 among CD45RO-negative cells, yielding a CD45RA+CCR7+ population from which TemRA cells were excluded. Libraries were constructed by the immunoSEQ multiplex PCR assay. TCRdb obtained this table from immuneACCESS and retained in-frame rearrangements with V and J assigned. These tables miss some clones; where compared with another copy, unresolved V genes account for less than half of the shortfall, and the remainder is unexplained. The sample records about 2,200,000 clones, about 92% of which are singletons. 1.5% to 2% of the sample rests with the top ten. Specimen: naive CD8+ T cells from PBMCs. Sample cell subset or site, as interpreted from the label and publication: CD45RA+CCR7+. These receptor sequences come from a man aged 18 to 30 in good health. Some clones in this sample may be carry-over from other donors' samples.

This chain joins TRBV5-4 and TRBJ2-7; D unclear. The CDR3 is 15 residues long. CDR1 SGHNT and CDR2 YYREEE come from the germline V gene (reference sequence). V lost 3 bases and J lost 6, with 19 bases in between. CDR3 amino acids: CASSSDKINITEQYF. CDR3 nucleotide sequence: TGTGCCAGCAGCTCTGACAAGATCAATATCACCGAGCAGTACTTC.

The chain employs TRBV9 and TRBJ1-1; 9 nucleotides match TRBD1. The germline CDR1 and CDR2 sequences are SGDLS and YYNGEE. The CDR3 is 15 residues long. V lost 5 bases, J lost 1 base, and 6 bases stayed unmatched. CDR3 amino acids: CASRPATGGNTEAFF. The CDR3 DNA follows: TGTGCCAGCAGACCCGCGACAGGGGGGAACACTGAAGCTTTCTTT.

The chain couples TRBV27 to TRBJ1-1; tentative D call: TRBD1 (6 bases). Trimming pared 6 bases from V and 10 bases from J, leaving 21 bases between. The CDR3 length is 14 residues. Germline V gives CDR1 MNHEY, CDR2 SMNVEV (reference sequence). The CDR3, as DNA: TGTGCCAGCAGCGTCAGGGGTTCCGCTATCCTAGCTTTCTTT. This translates into CASSVRGSAILAFF.

This chain joins TRBV2 and TRBJ2-1, with D perhaps TRBD2 (7 bases). Trimming took off 8 bases at V and 6 bases at J, with 14 bases between the two ends. Germline CDR1 and CDR2: SNHLY and FYNNEI. The length of the CDR3 is 13 residues. In DNA form, the CDR3 reads TGTGCCAGCTTCGAGGGAGGGGGCAATGAGCAGTTCTTC. Encoded protein: CASFEGGGNEQFF.

The chain joins TRBV6-5 to TRBJ2-5; 7 nucleotides agree with TRBD1. Germline trimming cut 6 bases from V and 4 bases from J; bases unmatched to any gene: 8. This CDR3 spans 14 amino acids. Looked up from germline, CDR1 is MNHEY and CDR2 is SVGAGI. The DNA for the CDR3 is TGTGCCAGCAGCCATGACCCAGGGGGAGAGACCCAGTACTTC. It translates to CASSHDPGGETQYF.

The chain links TRBV9 to TRBJ2-2; 13 bases are a match to TRBD2. Trimming at V came to 4 bases and at J to 3 bases, leaving 3 bases not matched to a gene. This CDR3 has 16 residues. Germline lookup yields CDR1 SGDLS and CDR2 YYNGEE. This chain's CDR3 is CASSLGLAGDTGELFF. For the CDR3, the DNA is TGTGCCAGCAGCCTCGGACTAGCGGGAGACACCGGGGAGCTGTTTTTT.

V usage is TRBV9 and J usage is TRBJ2-1; D unclear. This CDR3 comprises 15 residues. Germline V gene lookup returns CDR1 SGDLS and CDR2 YYNGEE. V lost 4 bases and J 0 bases, leaving 11 bases between the germline ends. CDR3 DNA sequence: TGTGCCAGCAGCCCCCGCCTGAGCTCCTACAATGAGCAGTTCTTC. Its translation: CASSPRLSSYNEQFF. Full variable domain (remainder filled in from reference TRBV9 and TRBJ2-1): DSGVTQTPKHLITATGQRVTLRCSPRSGDLSVYWYQQSLDQGLQFLIQYYNGEERAKGNILERFSAQQFPDLHSELNLSSLELGDSALYFCASSPRLSSYNEQFFGPGTRLTVL.